This T cell receptor (beta chain) emerged from a study of blood T cell repertoires in COVID-19. Trimming took off 2 bases at V and 3 bases at J, with 19 bases between the two ends. The CDR3 totals 17 residues. CDR1 and CDR2 (germline): SGHRS, YFSETQ. Assay: immunoSEQ multiplex PCR; the TCRdb copy retains only in-frame clones and omits some. The sample includes some 70,000 clones, 88% of them seen just once. The TCR comes from a human donor in a cohort sampled during active COVID-19. The specimen sequenced was peripheral blood. The chain links TRBV5-1 to TRBJ2-3; possible D gene TRBD2, 6 bases. The CDR3 DNA follows: TGCGCCAGCAGCTTAAACGGGCGGGACCCGAGGACAGATACGCAGTATTTT. Translation: CASSLNGRDPRTDTQYF.